This T cell receptor (beta chain) derives from a study of Ad26.COV2.S vaccination and SARS-CoV-2 variants. Turning to the study itself: Ad26.COV2.S, an intramuscular injection, was given once or twice 56 days apart. General study findings and limits: Spike-specific TCR breadth in vaccine recipients exceeded that seen in placebo recipients.

As to this clone: The antigen is not known. Different DNA sequences within this sample yield the same CDR3.

The CDR3 covers 13 residues. V lost 0 bases and J 2 bases, leaving 4 bases between the germline ends. Germline assignment: CDR1 LGHDT and CDR2 YNNKEL (reference sequence). Data came from immunoSEQ multiplex PCR; TCRdb stores just in-frame clones and leaves some out. This table holds hundreds of thousands of clones, around 89% found once. Treatment defined: some 20 received Ad26.COV2.S at low or high dose, single or two shots; about 5 received placebo; per-sample allocation not given. Material that was analyzed had been drawn on day 63 after the first vaccine or placebo injection. This clonotype was sampled from a person aged 18-60 years who received the Ad26.COV2.S COVID-19 vaccine or a placebo. The material was peripheral blood, obtained in a trial of Ad26.COV2.S vaccine versus placebo. The chain combines TRBV3-1 (or the pseudogene TRBV3-2) with TRBJ1-2; D unclear. The CDR3 DNA reads as TGTGCCAGCAGCCAAGAAGGAAACTATGGCTACACCTTC. Its protein product is CASSQEGNYGYTF.